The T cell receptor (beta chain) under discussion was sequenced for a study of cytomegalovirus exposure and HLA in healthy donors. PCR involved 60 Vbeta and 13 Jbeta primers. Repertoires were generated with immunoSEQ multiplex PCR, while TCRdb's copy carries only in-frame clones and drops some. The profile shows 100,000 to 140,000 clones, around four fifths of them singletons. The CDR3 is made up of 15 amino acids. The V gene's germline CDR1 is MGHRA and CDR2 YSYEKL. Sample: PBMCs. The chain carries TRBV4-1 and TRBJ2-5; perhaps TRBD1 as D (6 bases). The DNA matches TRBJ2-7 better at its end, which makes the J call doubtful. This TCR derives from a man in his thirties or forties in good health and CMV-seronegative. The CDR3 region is CASSQDSGDPYEQYF. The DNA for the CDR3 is TGCGCCAGCAGCCAAGATTCAGGGGACCCCTACGAGCAGTACTTC.